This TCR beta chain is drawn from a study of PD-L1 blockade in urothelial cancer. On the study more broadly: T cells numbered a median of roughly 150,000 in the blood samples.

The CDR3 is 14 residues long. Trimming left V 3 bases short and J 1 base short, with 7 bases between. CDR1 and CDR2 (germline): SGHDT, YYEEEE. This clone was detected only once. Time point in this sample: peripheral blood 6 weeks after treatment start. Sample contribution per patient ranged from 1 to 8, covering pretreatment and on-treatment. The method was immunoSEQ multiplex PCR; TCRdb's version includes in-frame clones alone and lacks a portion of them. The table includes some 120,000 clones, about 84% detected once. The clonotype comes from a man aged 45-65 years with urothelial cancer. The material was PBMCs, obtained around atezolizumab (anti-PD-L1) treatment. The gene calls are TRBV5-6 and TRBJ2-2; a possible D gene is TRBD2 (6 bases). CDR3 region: CASSWRENTGELFF. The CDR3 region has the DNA TGTGCCAGCAGCTGGCGGGAGAACACCGGGGAGCTGTTTTTT.